This T cell receptor beta chain was retrieved from a study of blood T cell repertoires in COVID-19. Study-level background: In each case, the material was cDNA or gDNA derived from T cells, B-cell-depleted T cells, or PBMCs.

Participants had their cohort set by participant-reported clinical history. Germline CDR1 SGHAT, CDR2 FQNNGV. The V end lost 1 base, the J end lost 2 bases, and 8 bases lay between the germline ends. This CDR3 comprises 14 residues. TCRdb's table, derived via immunoSEQ multiplex PCR, lists solely in-frame clones and lacks some. The sample holds 250,000 to 300,000 clones, more than 75% seen once. Of note for this clone: The identical CDR3 is also encoded by other nucleotide sequences in the sample.

This TCR was sampled from a woman aged 55-70 years in a cohort exposed to, infected with or recovered from COVID-19 (not recorded which). Sequencing was performed on PBMCs or T cells enriched from blood (not recorded which). V gene TRBV11-2 combines with J gene TRBJ1-1, with D uncertain. CDR3 bases: TGTGCCAGCAGCTTAGGGGCGAGAAACACTGAAGCTTTCTTT. Protein sequence: CASSLGARNTEAFF.